One sample yielded the 16 T cell receptor beta chains listed below, sequenced in a study of blood T cells in healthy people across ages. Combining a sample-barcoded 5' primer with a J-beta primer mix, a second PCR ran for 7 to 11 cycles. TCRdb re-called the 5' RACE reads through MiXCR, storing one row per CDR3 protein. The sample has hundreds of thousands of distinct CDR3 sequences, about a third seen once. Sequenced input: blood. These receptors all come from a woman older than 75 in good health.

This clonotype was detected many times. V usage is TRBV6-2 or TRBV6-3 and J usage is TRBJ2-1, with D unclear. Looked up from germline, CDR1 is MNHEY and CDR2 is SVGEGT. With 2 bases removed from V and 0 bases from J, the gap between germline ends came to 8 bases. The CDR3 covers 15 residues. In nucleotides, the CDR3 is TGTGCCAGCAGTTACAGGGCAAGCTCCTACAATGAGCAGTTCTTC. Amino acids: CASSYRASSYNEQFF.

The chain has TRBV7-2 and TRBJ2-3; TRBD2 agrees at 10 bases. V shed 1 base and J 6 bases; nucleotides not matched to a gene: 4. CDR3 length: 15 residues. Germline CDR1 is SGHTA and CDR2 is FQGNSA. The CDR3 DNA reads as TGTGCCAGCAGCTTAGTGGGACTAGCGTCTGATACGCAGTATTTT. It translates to CASSLVGLASDTQYF.

This clonotype was recorded a few times. This rearrangement joins TRBV5-1 to TRBJ2-6; D is unclear. V lost 1 base and J lost 4, with 9 bases in between. The CDR3 loop spans 15 amino acids. Germline assignment: CDR1 SGHRS and CDR2 YFSETQ. The CDR3: CASSLTGLGANVLTF. The CDR3 DNA sequence: TGCGCCAGCAGCTTGACCGGTCTGGGGGCCAACGTCCTGACTTTC. The complete variable domain, with remaining parts taken from reference TRBV5-1 and TRBJ2-6, reads KAGVTQTPRYLIKTRGQQVTLSCSPISGHRSVSWYQQTPGQGLQFLFEYFSETQRNKGNFPGRFSGRQFSNSRSEMNVSTLELGDSALYLCASSLTGLGANVLTFGAGSRLTVL.

This clonotype was detected only a few times. V is TRBV29-1 and J is TRBJ2-5, with 10 bases identical to TRBD2. The length of the CDR3 is 13 residues. V dropped 3 bases and J dropped 4; count of bases not matched to a gene: 2. From germline, CDR1 is SQVTM and CDR2 ANQGSEA. CDR3 in DNA: TGCAGCGTTGAGTCTAGCGGGAGAGAGACCCAGTACTTC. Translating gives CSVESSGRETQYF.

At least ten counts were recorded for this clonotype. CDR3 protein: CSARDPQRINEQFF. The CDR3 nucleotides are TGCAGTGCTAGAGACCCCCAACGGATTAATGAGCAGTTCTTC. The gene calls are TRBV20-1 and TRBJ2-1; D is uncertain. CDR1 and CDR2 (germline): DFQATT, SNEGSKA (reference sequence). V was shortened by 0 bases and J by 7 bases, with 13 bases between the two germline ends. The CDR3 sequence is 14 residues long.

The rearrangement uses TRBV12-3 or TRBV12-4 and TRBJ2-7, with D maybe TRBD2 (7 bases). The better agreement between TRBJ2-5 and the DNA end casts doubt on the J call. CDR3 length equals 15 residues. CDR3 region: CASARRVGGQETQYF. CDR3 nucleotide sequence: TGTGCCAGCGCCCGGAGGGTGGGGGGGCAGGAGACCCAGTACTTC.

J is TRBJ2-1 and V is TRBV29-1; 10 bases map to TRBD2. The germline V gene has CDR1 SQVTM and CDR2 ANQGSEA. The ends lost 6 bases at V and 9 bases at J; junction bases unmatched: 11. There are 14 residues in the CDR3. CDR3 sequence (DNA): TGCAGCGTACAGCGGGAGGGCCTGGACTCTGAGCAGTTCTTC. It translates to CSVQREGLDSEQFF.

This clonotype was observed many times. The chain has TRBV27 and TRBJ2-5; 9 bases are shared with TRBD2. CDR1 is MNHEY and CDR2 is SMNVEV in the germline V gene (reference sequence). V dropped 2 bases and J dropped 7; count of bases not matched to a gene: 8. CDR3 size: 15 residues. The chain's CDR3 is CASSLKAGGHWTQYF. The CDR3 DNA follows: TGTGCCAGCAGTTTAAAGGCGGGGGGGCATTGGACCCAGTACTTC.

The table lists this clonotype with many counts. The V and J genes are TRBV5-1 and TRBJ1-2; D remains unclear. Germline CDR1 is SGHRS and CDR2 is YFSETQ. V was clipped by 1 base and J by 7 bases, with 14 bases between them. The CDR3 extends over 14 amino acids. The CDR3 DNA reads TGCGCCAGCAGCTTGAATGAGGGCAGGCCTGGCTACACCTTC. Its translation is CASSLNEGRPGYTF.

This clonotype was counted between two and nine times. This chain links TRBV20-1 with TRBJ2-7; D is tentatively TRBD1 or TRBD2 (6 bases each). Germline V CDR1 and CDR2: DFQATT, SNEGSKA (reference sequence). The V end lost 5 bases, the J end lost 6 bases, and 20 bases lay between the germline ends. The CDR3 is 14 residues long. CDR3 nucleotide sequence: TGCAGTGCTTCCCCGGGGGCGCCTCCCACCGAGCAGTACTTC. It is translated as CSASPGAPPTEQYF.

This clonotype appeared a single time. The V and J genes are TRBV15 and TRBJ2-5, with TRBD2 as a possible D gene (5 bases). Looked up from germline, CDR1 is LNHNV and CDR2 is YYDKDF (reference sequence). Trimming shortened V by 2 bases and J by 5 bases, and 15 bases separated the two germline ends. The CDR3 is 15 amino acids. The CDR3 loop is CATSRPSGFGETQYF. In DNA form, the CDR3 reads TGTGCCACCAGCAGACCCAGCGGCTTCGGGGAGACCCAGTACTTC.

The chain recombines TRBV7-3 with TRBJ2-1, with 9 positions matching TRBD2. This CDR3 contains 17 residues. V trimming: 4 bases; J trimming: 5 bases; junction bases outside the gene matches: 12. From germline, CDR1 is SGHTA and CDR2 FQGTGA. CDR3 region: CASSSGTSSSFDNEQFF. The CDR3 nucleotides read TGTGCCAGCAGCTCCGGGACTAGCTCTTCCTTCGACAATGAGCAGTTCTTC.

There are a few counts of this clonotype. A much larger clone sits a single nucleotide away, making a read error possible. Here the CDR3 DNA reads TGCAACGTTGAACAGCGGGGTCACGAGCAGTACTTC. This sequence encodes CNVEQRGHEQYF. The chain has TRBV29-1 and TRBJ2-4, with TRBD2 matching 7 bases. The assigned J gene may be wrong: the sequence end matches TRBJ2-7 better. This CDR3 has 12 amino acids. CDR1 and CDR2 (germline): SQVTM, ANQGSEA.

The chain recombines TRBV28 with TRBJ2-1; maybe TRBD1 (5 bases). Trimming shortened V by 2 bases and J by 11 bases, and 13 bases separated the two germline ends. The CDR3 has 13 amino acids. Germline assignment: CDR1 MDHEN and CDR2 SYDVKM. CDR3 sequence (DNA): TGTGCCAGCAGTTTAGGGGCCCCTATAAAGCAGTTCTTC. This gives the protein CASSLGAPIKQFF.

The chain joins TRBV6-1 to TRBJ1-4; D is undetermined. The CDR3 consists of 15 residues. Trimming shortened V by 4 bases and J by 3 bases, and 12 bases separated the two germline ends. Germline V gene lookup returns CDR1 MNHNS and CDR2 SASEGT. The CDR3 DNA is TGTGCCAGCAGTGGATTACAGACATCTAATGAAAAACTGTTTTTT. Residues: CASSGLQTSNEKLFF.

A note on this clonotype: This may be a read error, as it is one base from a much larger clone. V gene TRBV25-1 combines with J gene TRBJ2-1; no clear D gene. V lost 1 base and J lost 5, with 9 bases in between. Germline CDR1 MGHDK, CDR2 SYGVNS. This CDR3 contains 14 residues. CDR3 loop: CASSEWGSHNEQFF. The CDR3 DNA is TGTGCCAGCAGTGAATGGGGTTCCCACAATGAGCAGTTCTTC.